Below, 20 T cell receptor beta chains from the same sample are listed, as sequenced in a study of blood T cells in healthy people across ages. Next came a second PCR, run for roughly 6 to 11 cycles, which used a sample-barcoded 5' primer along with a J-beta primer mix. TCRdb itself ran the 5' RACE reads through MiXCR, one entry per CDR3 protein. The sample carries approximately 1,100,000 distinct CDR3 sequences, less than 50% recorded once. Sequencing was carried out using blood. All receptors come from a woman aged 60-70 years in good health.

The chain joins TRBV12-3 or TRBV12-4 to TRBJ2-7, with a possible D match to TRBD1 (5 bases). The CDR3 runs to 14 residues. Trimming pared 6 bases from V and 7 bases from J, leaving 19 bases between. This CDR3 is CASRSDNNHGEQYF. The CDR3 DNA is TGTGCCAGCAGATCGGACAACAACCATGGGGAGCAGTACTTC.

This clonotype was detected only once. Germline and junction disagree at one end, which may indicate a read error. This chain uses TRBV16 with TRBJ2-3; D is ambiguous. CDR3 length: 14 residues. Germline V gene lookup returns CDR1 KGHSY and CDR2 FQNENV. The CDR3 is CASNQSNVADTQYF. As DNA, the CDR3 is TGTGCCAGCAACCAATCGAACGTGGCGGATACGCAGTATTTT.

The chain joins TRBV12-3 or TRBV12-4 to TRBJ2-1, with 7 bases that match TRBD2. After removal of 5 bases from V and 10 bases from J, the junction contained 14 bases not matched to a gene. The CDR3 covers 15 residues. In nucleotides, the CDR3 is TGTGCCAGCAGTCCGAGATCCGGGACTATTACGGAGCAGTTCTTC. Translating gives CASSPRSGTITEQFF.

The genes are TRBV12-3 or TRBV12-4 and TRBJ2-4, with D uncertain. The germline V and J ends were trimmed by 2 bases and 11 bases, with 13 bases remaining between them. The CDR3 extends over 13 amino acids. The CDR3 loop is CASSLKGSSVQYF. The CDR3 DNA is TGTGCCAGCAGTTTAAAGGGCAGTTCCGTTCAGTACTTC.

The gene calls are TRBV5-1 and TRBJ2-7; either TRBD1 or TRBD2 may supply D (5 bases each). CDR1 and CDR2 from the germline V gene are SGHRS and YFSETQ. V lost 1 base to trimming and J lost 4 bases, with 15 bases between them. The length of the CDR3 is 15 residues. The CDR3 DNA reads as TGCGCCAGCAGCTTGCGAGAGGGGTACTCGTACGAGCAGTACTTC. It codes for CASSLREGYSYEQYF.

The chain combines TRBV4-1 with TRBJ2-1, with 15 bases identical to TRBD2. Per germline, CDR1 MGHRA and CDR2 YSYEKL. CDR3 size: 18 residues. V lost 4 bases and J lost 0; bases outside the gene matches: 4. CDR3 sequence (DNA): TGCGCCAGCAGCCGAGGACTAGCGGGAGGGTCCTCCTACAATGAGCAGTTCTTC. Its translation is CASSRGLAGGSSYNEQFF.

This chain joins TRBV10-3 and TRBJ2-5; D is ambiguous. Germline V gene data show CDR1 as ENHRY and CDR2 as SYGVKD. Trimming shortened V by 3 bases and J by 2 bases, and 10 bases separated the two germline ends. This CDR3 has 14 amino acids. The CDR3 region has the DNA TGTGCCATCAGTGATCTCACTATGCAAGAGACCCAGTACTTC. It encodes CAISDLTMQETQYF.

This clonotype has more than one count but fewer than ten. The chain couples TRBV20-1 to TRBJ2-3; 9 bases are a match to TRBD2. Trimming removed 6 bases from V and 3 bases from J; junction bases left unmatched: 13. The CDR3 length is 16 residues. CDR1 is DFQATT, CDR2 SNEGSKA, per germline (reference sequence). CDR3 in amino acids: CSATPGSGRLTDTQYF. The CDR3 nucleotides are TGCAGTGCGACTCCGGGGAGCGGGAGGTTAACAGATACGCAGTATTTT.

The chain employs TRBV27 and TRBJ2-3, with unresolved D. V was clipped by 7 bases and J by 2 bases, with 10 bases between them. This CDR3 has 13 amino acids. Germline V gene lookup returns CDR1 MNHEY and CDR2 SMNVEV (reference sequence). The CDR3 loop reads CASNKPNTDTQYF. As DNA, the CDR3 is TGTGCCAGCAATAAACCGAACACAGATACGCAGTATTTT.

The genes are TRBV7-9 and TRBJ2-7; weak D call: TRBD2 (5 bases). The CDR3 runs to 16 residues. CDR1 is SEHNR and CDR2 is FQNEAQ in the germline V gene (reference sequence). Trimming cost V 0 bases and J 0 bases, with 12 bases left between them. CDR3 region: CASSLARDPSSYEQYF. The CDR3 DNA is TGTGCCAGCAGCTTAGCACGGGATCCGAGCTCCTACGAGCAGTACTTC.

This chain uses TRBV6-2 or TRBV6-3 with TRBJ2-7; D is ambiguous. Germline values: CDR1 MNHEY, CDR2 SVGEGT. V gave up 5 bases and J gave up 3 bases, with 11 bases separating them. CDR3 length equals 13 residues. CDR3 nucleotides: TGTGCCAGCAGTAGGGTTGTCCGCTACGAGCAGTACTTC. Its translation is CASSRVVRYEQYF.

This chain connects TRBV5-1 to TRBJ2-5; no firm D call. V was pared by 0 bases and J by 5 bases, with 17 bases between. The CDR3 totals 16 residues. CDR1 and CDR2 from the germline V gene are SGHRS and YFSETQ. As DNA, the CDR3 is TGCGCCAGCAGCTTGGGGGGTCATAAGGCACAGGAGACCCAGTACTTC. Amino acids: CASSLGGHKAQETQYF.

This clonotype was observed once. This rearrangement joins TRBV5-1 to TRBJ2-5; perhaps D is TRBD1 or TRBD2 (5 bases each). The germline V and J ends were trimmed by 0 bases and 1 base, with 13 bases remaining between them. The germline V gene encodes CDR1 SGHRS and CDR2 YFSETQ. The CDR3 is made up of 16 amino acids. The CDR3 is CASSLGLRGVQETQYF. DNA of the CDR3: TGCGCCAGCAGCTTGGGACTACGAGGGGTCCAAGAGACCCAGTACTTC.

For the CDR3, the DNA is TGTGCCAGCAGCTTAAGGACAGGGACCAACGAGCAGTACTTC. Its translation: CASSLRTGTNEQYF. The chain joins TRBV7-8 to TRBJ2-7; TRBD1 matches at 8 bases. Germline CDR1 is SGHVS and CDR2 is FQNEAQ. The J segment lost 5 bases and the V segment lost 2 bases, leaving 5 bases of the junction unmatched. The CDR3 has 14 amino acids.

This clonotype turned up a few times. The V gene is TRBV3-1, the J gene TRBJ1-2; D gene ambiguous. CDR3 length: 14 residues. Between the trimmed V and J ends, which lost 1 base and 4 bases, there was a span of 10 bases. Germline V gives CDR1 LGHDT, CDR2 YNNKEL (reference sequence). The CDR3 loop is CASSQVVGRYGYTF. The DNA of the CDR3 is TGTGCCAGCAGCCAAGTCGTTGGGCGCTATGGCTACACCTTC.

The V and J genes are TRBV27 and TRBJ2-4; TRBD1 aligns across 7 bases. CDR3 length: 13 amino acids. Trimming cost V 7 bases and J 13 bases; bases outside gene matches: 13. From germline, CDR1 is MNHEY and CDR2 SMNVEV (reference sequence). The CDR3, as DNA: TGTGCCAGCAATTCTCTCGGACAGGACCAACAGTACTTC. Protein product: CASNSLGQDQQYF.

The chain links TRBV11-2 to TRBJ2-7; the D gene is possibly TRBD2 (5 bases). Germline CDR1 and CDR2: SGHAT and FQNNGV. This CDR3 has 16 amino acids. The V and J ends lost 5 bases and 2 bases respectively, with 19 bases between them. The CDR3 sequence is CASSPKLGSSTYEQYF. DNA of the CDR3: TGTGCCAGCAGCCCAAAGTTGGGGAGCTCTACCTACGAGCAGTACTTC. Drawing the rest from reference TRBV11-2 and TRBJ2-7, the complete variable domain is EAGVAQSPRYKIIEKRQSVAFWCNPISGHATLYWYQQILGQGPKLLIQFQNNGVVDDSQLPKDRFSAERLKGVDSTLKIQPAKLEDSAVYLCASSPKLGSSTYEQYFGPGTRLTVT.

The chain couples TRBV7-9 to TRBJ2-7; TRBD2 is a possible D gene (6 bases). CDR1 and CDR2 (germline): SEHNR, FQNEAQ (reference sequence). This CDR3 has 14 residues. With 6 bases removed from V and 2 bases from J, the gap between germline ends came to 14 bases. CDR3 nucleotide sequence: TGTGCCAGCAGGTCTAGCGTAGTTCCCTACGAGCAGTACTTC. Residues: CASRSSVVPYEQYF.

V is TRBV11-2 and J is TRBJ2-7; D is perhaps TRBD2 (6 bases). The ends were cut back, 4 bases at V and 5 bases at J, with 15 bases in the middle. CDR3 length: 14 amino acids. Germline lookup yields CDR1 SGHAT and CDR2 FQNNGV. The CDR3 DNA sequence: TGTGCCAGCAGCTCGCGGGACCGACTAAACGAGCAGTACTTC. Translating it yields CASSSRDRLNEQYF.

This clonotype was recorded a few times. V usage is TRBV18 and J usage is TRBJ2-1, with 7 bases identical to TRBD2. The CDR3 length is 13 residues. The V and J ends lost 0 bases and 8 bases, in that order; junction bases with no gene match: 1. Germline V gives CDR1 KGHSH, CDR2 LQKENI. Here the CDR3 DNA reads TGTGCCAGCTCACCACCGCGGGGGTATGAGCAGTTCTTC. Protein sequence: CASSPPRGYEQFF. The full variable domain, in which reference TRBV18 and TRBJ2-1 provide the parts outside the CDR3, is NAGVMQNPRHLVRRRGQEARLRCSPMKGHSHVYWYRQLPEEGLKFMVYLQKENIIDESGMPKERFSAEFPKEGPSILRIQQVVRGDSAAYFCASSPPRGYEQFFGPGTRLTVL.